The present TCR beta chain was sequenced within a study of OX40 agonist ivuxolimab in advanced cancers. Study results and caveats: Circulating CD4+ and CD8+ T cells showed clonal expansion by week 6 at 0.1 to 3.0 mg/kg.

Clones were read by immunoSEQ multiplex PCR, and TCRdb kept only the in-frame ones, dropping some. The sample has around 25,000 clones, more than 80% seen once; the top ten hold approximately 16%. The sample holds a few counts of this clone. Its antigen remains unidentified. Material: CD4+ or CD8+ T cells sorted from blood, obtained in a trial of the OX40 agonist ivuxolimab. The receptor was isolated from an adult with an advanced solid tumor such as melanoma, head and neck, liver or kidney cancer.

Written as DNA, the CDR3 is TGTGCCAGCAATAGCAGGAATGAAGCTTTCTTT. Translated, it gives CASNSRNEAFF. The chain combines TRBV2 with TRBJ1-1; D remains ambiguous. The V end was cut by 7 bases, the J end by 7 bases, with 10 bases between. The CDR3 length is 11 residues. Germline V gene data show CDR1 as SNHLY and CDR2 as FYNNEI.